The 19 T cell receptor beta chains below all came from one sample that was sequenced in a study of Graves' ophthalmopathy and Graves' hyperthyroidism. Amplified TCR beta CDR3 regions were obtained using RNA transcripts as template. First-round RT-PCR employed HTBI primers, with a second-round multiplex PCR after it. TCRdb redid the calling of the multiplex PCR reads with MiXCR, one entry per CDR3 protein. Among roughly 400,000 distinct CDR3 sequences, roughly 18% were seen once, and the ten largest hold 1.6%. The sequenced sample consisted of peripheral blood. These receptors all come from a woman under 30 with Graves' ophthalmopathy.

The sample holds many counts of this clonotype. CDR3 region: CASSRTRGDLETQYF. In DNA, the CDR3 is TGTGCCAGCAGTCGGACTAGGGGGGATCTGGAGACCCAGTACTTC. This chain connects TRBV6-5 to TRBJ2-5, with D tentatively TRBD2 (7 bases). The CDR3 length is 15 residues. With 5 bases removed from V and 5 bases from J, the gap between germline ends came to 18 bases. The germline CDR1 and CDR2 sequences are MNHEY and SVGAGI.

This clonotype was observed at least ten times. V and J are TRBV28 and TRBJ2-7; 14 positions agree with TRBD2. J was trimmed by 5 bases and V by 4 bases; bases with no gene match: 4. This CDR3 spans 15 amino acids. CDR1 is MDHEN, CDR2 SYDVKM, per germline. The CDR3 coding sequence is TGTGCCAGCAGTTCCGGGACTAGCGGGAGACACGAGCAGTACTTC. Amino acids: CASSSGTSGRHEQYF.

This rearrangement joins TRBV12-3 or TRBV12-4 to TRBJ2-7; 7 bases are shared with TRBD1. With 7 bases clipped from V and 7 bases from J, the junction kept 13 bases outside the gene matches. The CDR3 contains 14 residues. CDR3 nucleotide sequence: TGTGCCAGCACCCCCGGGGACAGAGTGGGGGAGCAGTACTTC. It translates to CASTPGDRVGEQYF.

There are many counts of this clonotype. V and J are TRBV6-2 or TRBV6-3 and TRBJ1-6; TRBD1 is a possible D gene (5 bases). Germline V gives CDR1 MNHEY, CDR2 SVGEGT. This CDR3 has 15 residues. Trimming took 4 bases from V and 7 from J, leaving 14 bases between them. The CDR3 DNA reads TGTGCCAGCAGTTTAATTGACGGGGCCAATTCACCCCTCCACTTT. Residues: CASSLIDGANSPLHF.

This clonotype occurred many times. The rearrangement uses TRBV25-1 and TRBJ1-6, with 9 bases aligning to TRBD1. Germline V gene data show CDR1 as MGHDK and CDR2 as SYGVNS. With V trimmed by 6 bases and J by 9 bases, 15 bases remained unmatched. This CDR3 comprises 17 residues. The CDR3 region is CASRGGHRGQGPSPLHF. CDR3 bases: TGTGCCAGCAGGGGGGGACACAGGGGGCAGGGGCCTTCACCCCTCCACTTT.

This clonotype was seen at least ten times. The chain is built from TRBV6-5 and TRBJ1-1, with unresolved D. Trimming removed 2 bases at V and 11 bases at J, with 9 bases between. The CDR3 loop spans 11 amino acids. Germline V lookup: CDR1 MNHEY, CDR2 SVGAGI. CDR3 loop: CASSYAQRAFF. The CDR3 nucleotides are TGTGCCAGCAGTTACGCGCAGCGGGCTTTCTTT.

This clonotype was counted ten times or more. V usage is TRBV6-2 or TRBV6-3 and J usage is TRBJ1-1; 8 bases match TRBD1. V shed 6 bases and J 10 bases; nucleotides not matched to a gene: 7. Germline CDR1 is MNHEY and CDR2 is SVGEGT. CDR3 length: 12 residues. CDR3 DNA sequence: TGTGCCAGCAGCCCAGGACAGGGAGGAGCTTTCTTT. Encoded protein: CASSPGQGGAFF.

In its sample, this clonotype was seen many times. The chain carries TRBV30 and TRBJ2-6; D is possibly TRBD1 (6 bases). CDR1 and CDR2 (germline): GTSNPN, SVGIG (reference sequence). This CDR3 spans 16 amino acids. The V gene lost 5 bases and the J gene lost 3 bases, with 17 bases spanning the gap. CDR3 in DNA: TGTGCCTGGGAGATACAGGGTATACGTGGGGCCAACGTCCTGACTTTC. Translated, it gives CAWEIQGIRGANVLTF.

At least ten counts were recorded for this clonotype. The chain combines TRBV11-2 with TRBJ2-7, with D maybe TRBD1 (6 bases). Looked up from germline, CDR1 is SGHAT and CDR2 is FQNNGV. This CDR3 region has 16 residues. V lost 7 bases and J 3 bases, leaving 22 bases between the germline ends. CDR3: CASTHYRRQASYEQYF. The CDR3 DNA follows: TGTGCCAGCACCCACTATCGGAGACAGGCAAGCTACGAGCAGTACTTC.

Ten or more counts support this clonotype. This chain joins TRBV12-3 or TRBV12-4 and TRBJ1-1; D is undetermined. CDR3 length equals 19 residues. V shed 1 base and J shed 8 bases, with 29 bases lying between them. CDR3 region: CASSLDNHEEGLHGREAFF. CDR3 DNA: TGTGCCAGCAGTTTAGACAACCATGAGGAAGGACTACATGGTAGGGAAGCTTTCTTT.

In this sample, this clonotype turned up a few times. The genes are TRBV12-3 or TRBV12-4 and TRBJ1-6; 9 bases map to TRBD1. The CDR3 totals 14 residues. Losses at the gene ends were 4 bases for V and 14 bases for J; bases not matched to a gene: 9. The CDR3 DNA sequence: TGTGCCAGCAGTTCACGGGGACAGGGCACAACCCTCCACTTT. Its translation: CASSSRGQGTTLHF.

In its sample, this clonotype was seen many times. The chain has TRBV6-5 and TRBJ1-5; a possible D gene is TRBD1 (6 bases). The CDR3 extends over 14 amino acids. The germline CDR1 and CDR2 sequences are MNHEY and SVGAGI. V lost 7 bases to trimming and J lost 5 bases, with 15 bases between them. The CDR3 sequence: CASTVTGKDQPQHF. The CDR3, as DNA: TGTGCCAGCACCGTAACAGGGAAGGATCAGCCCCAGCATTTT.

This clonotype was seen repeatedly, ten times or more. This chain joins TRBV30 and TRBJ2-6; maybe TRBD1 (6 bases). Trimming left V 4 bases short and J 0 bases short, with 10 bases between. The CDR3 extends over 15 amino acids. Germline V CDR1 and CDR2: GTSNPN, SVGIG (reference sequence). The CDR3 region is CAWNAGVSGANVLTF. CDR3 sequence (DNA): TGTGCCTGGAATGCAGGGGTCTCTGGGGCCAACGTCCTGACTTTC. Combining the CDR3 with reference TRBV30 and TRBJ2-6 gives the whole variable domain SQTIHQWPATLVQPVGSPLSLECTVEGTSNPNLYWYRQAAGRGLQLLFYSVGIGQISSEVPQNLSASRPQDRQFILSSKKLLLSDSGFYLCAWNAGVSGANVLTFGAGSRLTVL.

This clonotype was observed a few times. The chain recombines TRBV6-2 or TRBV6-3 with TRBJ1-1, with D unresolved. The ends were cut back, 6 bases at V and 2 bases at J, with 10 bases in the middle. CDR1 MNHEY and CDR2 SVGEGT come from the germline V gene. The CDR3 has 13 amino acids. The chain's CDR3 is CASRGRTNTEAFF. CDR3 bases: TGTGCCAGCAGAGGCAGGACCAACACTGAAGCTTTCTTT.

This clonotype came up once. This chain links TRBV5-1 with TRBJ1-3; possibly TRBD1 for D (6 bases). The CDR3 is 15 amino acids. Per germline, CDR1 SGHRS and CDR2 YFSETQ. Trimming left V 4 bases short and J 3 bases short, with 14 bases between. CDR3 region: CASSIGQKNGNTIYF. The CDR3 DNA follows: TGCGCCAGCAGCATCGGACAGAAAAATGGAAACACCATATATTTT.

This sequence joins TRBV28 and TRBJ1-5; 8 nucleotides align to TRBD1. CDR3 size: 15 residues. Per the germline V gene, CDR1 is MDHEN and CDR2 is SYDVKM. V was pared by 4 bases and J by 14 bases, with 16 bases of the junction left unmatched. CDR3: CASSYRDRIQSAEHF. The CDR3 DNA is TGTGCCAGCAGTTACCGGGACAGGATCCAATCAGCAGAGCATTTT.

This clonotype was seen ten or more times. J is TRBJ2-2 and V is TRBV19; a weak D match, TRBD2 (5 bases). Germline CDR1 is LNHDA and CDR2 is SQIVND (reference sequence). This CDR3 region has 17 residues. Between the trimmed V and J ends, which lost 4 bases and 4 bases, there was a span of 19 bases. This CDR3 reads CASSTLRRTGSTGELFF. CDR3 DNA: TGTGCCAGTAGTACCCTCCGACGAACTGGGAGCACCGGGGAGCTGTTTTTT.

This clonotype was seen many times. The V call is TRBV7-2, the J call TRBJ2-7; 8 bases map to TRBD1. The CDR3 has 17 amino acids. In germline, CDR1 is SGHTA, CDR2 FQGNSA. Trimming took 4 bases from V and 7 from J; bases not matched to a gene: 18. The CDR3 loop reads CASSWRRARTGWDEQYF. The DNA for the CDR3 is TGTGCCAGCAGCTGGAGAAGAGCGCGGACAGGGTGGGATGAGCAGTACTTC.

This clonotype was seen at least ten times. The rearrangement joins TRBV6-6 to TRBJ1-1; D is perhaps TRBD1 (5 bases). Per the germline V gene, CDR1 is MNHNY and CDR2 is SVGAGI (reference sequence). V dropped 6 bases and J dropped 3 bases, with 20 bases sitting between them. The CDR3 has 16 amino acids. The CDR3 spells CASRPLGPGRDTEAFF. The CDR3, as DNA: TGTGCCAGCAGACCGTTGGGGCCGGGTAGGGACACTGAAGCTTTCTTT.